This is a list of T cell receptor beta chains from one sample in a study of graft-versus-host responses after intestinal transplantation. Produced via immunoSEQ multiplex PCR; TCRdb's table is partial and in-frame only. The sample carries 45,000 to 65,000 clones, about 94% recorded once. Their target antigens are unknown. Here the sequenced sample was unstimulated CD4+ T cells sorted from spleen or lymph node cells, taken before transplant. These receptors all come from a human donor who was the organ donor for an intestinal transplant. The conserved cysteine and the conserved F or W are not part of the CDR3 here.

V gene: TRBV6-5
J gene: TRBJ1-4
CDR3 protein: ASSRGQGREKLF

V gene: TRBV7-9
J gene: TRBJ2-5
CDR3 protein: ASSSGLAGTTYQETQY

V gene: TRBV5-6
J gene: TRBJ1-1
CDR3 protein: ASSLTVLIHTEAF

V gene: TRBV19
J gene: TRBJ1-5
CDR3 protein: ASSATGGNQPQH

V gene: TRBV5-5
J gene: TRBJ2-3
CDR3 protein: ASSLPLGGSLAPNTQY

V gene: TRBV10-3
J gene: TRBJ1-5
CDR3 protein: AISEGDRGAQPQH

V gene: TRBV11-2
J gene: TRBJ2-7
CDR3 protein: ASSVTRDREGGGGEQY

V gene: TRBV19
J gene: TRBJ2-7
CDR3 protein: ASSISGFPYEQY

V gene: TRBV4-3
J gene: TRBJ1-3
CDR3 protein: ASSQEWGRREAGNTIY

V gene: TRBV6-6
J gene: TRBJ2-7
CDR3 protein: ASSYAGGSYEQY

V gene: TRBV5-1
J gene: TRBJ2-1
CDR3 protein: ASRQGQSYNEQF

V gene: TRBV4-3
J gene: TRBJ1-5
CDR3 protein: ASGLLRDSNPWGPQH

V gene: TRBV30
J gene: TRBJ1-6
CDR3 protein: AWSVRRSPPLH

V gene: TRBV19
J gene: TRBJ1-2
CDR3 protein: ASSMGYGYT

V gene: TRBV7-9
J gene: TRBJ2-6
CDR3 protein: ASSIQGFGANVLT

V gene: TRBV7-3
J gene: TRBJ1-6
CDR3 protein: ASSRGTLNSPLH

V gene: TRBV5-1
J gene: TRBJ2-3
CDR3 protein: ASSLRGTGTDTQY

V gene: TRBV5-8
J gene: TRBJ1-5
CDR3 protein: ASSLRGRGSNQPQH

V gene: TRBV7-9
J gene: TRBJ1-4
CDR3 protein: ASSPRGRPNEKLF

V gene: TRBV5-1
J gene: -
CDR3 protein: ASSVRFKGIYEQY

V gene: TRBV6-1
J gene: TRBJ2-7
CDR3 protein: ASSRTPLSYEQY

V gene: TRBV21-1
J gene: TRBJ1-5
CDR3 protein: ASSKGRVQPQH

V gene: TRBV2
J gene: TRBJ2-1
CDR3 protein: ASSYSLAGGENEQF

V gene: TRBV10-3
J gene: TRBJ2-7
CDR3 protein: AISEVDRAKEQY

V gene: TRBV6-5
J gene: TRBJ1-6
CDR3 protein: ASRGGFSYNSPLH

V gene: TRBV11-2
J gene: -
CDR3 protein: ASSALLLAGTYEQY

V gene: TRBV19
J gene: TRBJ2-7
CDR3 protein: ASSIRMPQRGGIEQY

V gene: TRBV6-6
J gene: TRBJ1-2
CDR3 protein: ASSPGQKVRGGYT

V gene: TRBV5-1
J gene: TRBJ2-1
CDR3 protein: ASSYHPGGTSNEQF

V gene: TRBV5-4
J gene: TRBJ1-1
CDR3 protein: ASSSRGPGAEAF

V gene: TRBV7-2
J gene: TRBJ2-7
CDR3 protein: ASSLEGGREQY

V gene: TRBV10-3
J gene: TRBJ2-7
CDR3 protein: AISESVGGPYEQY

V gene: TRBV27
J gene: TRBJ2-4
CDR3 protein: ASSPRGLAKGDKNIQY

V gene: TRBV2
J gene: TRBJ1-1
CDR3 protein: ASNRVGNTEAF

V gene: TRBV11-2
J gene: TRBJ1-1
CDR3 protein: ATRGGQGLRMNTEAF

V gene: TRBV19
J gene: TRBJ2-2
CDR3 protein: ASTLMGGAPARTGELF

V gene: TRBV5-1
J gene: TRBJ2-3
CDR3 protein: ASRPSGGGAGDTQY